Listed below are T cell receptor beta chains from one sample, sequenced in a study of spatial heterogeneity in lung cancer. TCRdb re-derived calls from the 5' RACE reads in MiXCR, one entry per CDR3 protein. The sample records roughly 28,000 distinct CDR3 sequences, roughly 6.6% being singletons. Sample: lung tumor tissue, taken at surgery. The receptors were sampled from a male donor with early-stage non-small cell lung cancer. Both conserved end residues are trimmed from each CDR3.

>TRBJ2-2|TRBV2
ASSENTGMYTGELF
>TRBJ2-5|TRBV28
ASSDSGVLQETQY
>TRBJ1-5|TRBV20-1
SARENRGDQPQH
>TRBJ2-7|TRBV5-1
ASSLAGQAEHEQY
>TRBJ2-5|TRBV2
ASSEETQY
>TRBJ1-6|TRBV19
ASSGGSTTTSYNSPLH
>TRBJ2-2|TRBV12-3/TRBV12-4
ASSRRLAGANTGELF
>TRBJ2-2|TRBV7-6
ASSLGPYGDPGELF
>TRBJ1-1|TRBV11-2
ASSPRVGAGTEAF
>TRBJ2-2|TRBV28
ASSSSEGPGELF
>TRBJ1-2|TRBV7-2
ASSLVPAGAYGYT
>TRBJ2-3|TRBV6-2/TRBV6-3
ASSLGWGDTQY
>TRBJ2-5|TRBV6-5
ASSYSTLGQETQY
>TRBJ2-1|TRBV28
ASSPPGAYNEQF
>TRBJ2-7|TRBV20-1
SAFKPSSYEQY
>TRBJ2-7|TRBV29-1
SVRPGTAVYEQY
>TRBJ2-2|TRBV6-2/TRBV6-3
ASLGAEAGGPTGELF
>TRBJ2-2|TRBV5-6
ASSLVGREGAGELF
>TRBJ1-1|TRBV14
ASSQDRDTEAF
>TRBJ2-3|TRBV7-9
ASSLAASGATDTQY
>TRBJ2-7|TRBV5-5
ASSPIGQFYEQY
>TRBJ2-3|TRBV5-1
ASSPEPGLTDTQY
>TRBJ1-6|TRBV27
ASSLSTYNSPLH
>TRBJ2-7|TRBV6-2/TRBV6-3
ASSRSRWSYEQY
>TRBJ2-7|TRBV4-3
ASSQGEATGGYEQY
>TRBJ2-3|TRBV2
ASSEALPQRGADTQY
>TRBJ2-6|TRBV4-2
ASSQVVLRDSGANVLT
>TRBJ1-5|TRBV10-3
ASRGQGGQPQH
>TRBJ2-7|TRBV5-1
ASSHRDSSYEQY
>TRBJ1-1|TRBV27
ASSTRGNTEAF
>TRBJ1-6|TRBV20-1
SARRDADNSPLH
>TRBJ1-1|TRBV3-1
ASSQDAPNTEAF
>TRBJ2-7|TRBV2
ASSEGRRFEQY
>TRBJ2-1|TRBV10-1
ASSEGGRGHDEQF
>TRBJ1-1|TRBV2
ASSGPGGNTEAF
>TRBJ2-3|TRBV4-2
ASSQWRADGTDTQY
>TRBJ2-7|TRBV7-2
ASTPAGDSYEQY
>TRBJ2-3|TRBV7-2
ASSLGGFLGDTQY
>TRBJ2-3|TRBV2
ASSRGLASADTQY
>TRBJ2-4|TRBV4-3
ASSQDSGSLAKNIQY
>TRBJ2-6|TRBV18
ASSSLPRVPGANVLT
>TRBJ2-4|TRBV6-6
ASSQGDRVIQY
>TRBJ1-6|TRBV7-2
ASSLVAPGVGSPLH
>TRBJ2-7|TRBV6-2/TRBV6-3
ASTVTGAGPNEQY
>TRBJ1-1|TRBV7-9
ASSFLGKGGRAF
>TRBJ2-3|TRBV7-8
ASSPGPLGDTQY
>TRBJ1-1|TRBV29-1
SVDPPGQGAGDTEAF
>TRBJ1-1|TRBV28
ASRLSAEAF
>TRBJ1-2|TRBV25-1
ASSAGVIYGYT
>TRBJ2-5|TRBV5-4
ASSRDRAQETQY
>TRBJ1-2|TRBV7-6
ASSPTGPRSYGYT
>TRBJ2-4|TRBV18
ASSPLPGTQNIQY